This T cell receptor (beta chain) was obtained from a study of read filtering for tumor transcriptome and immune sequencing. Whole-study context: Roughly 8 patients were R-ISS I, 16 were R-ISS II, 6 or 7 were R-ISS III.

At the time of active disease, bone marrow was collected from every patient. Trimming took 6 bases from V and 4 from J, leaving 8 bases between them. The CDR3 runs to 12 residues. Germline V gives CDR1 MNHEY, CDR2 SMNVEV (reference sequence). This library used around 0.4 ug RNA and molecular barcoded adaptors spanning alpha/delta and beta/gamma chains. A single record per CDR3 protein comes from TCRdb applying MiXCR to the reads. The table records 65,000 or so distinct CDR3 sequences, approximately 18% of them present only once. This clonotype was observed many times. Sequenced sample: a population of CD138-negative cells sorted from bone marrow. This chain connects TRBV27 to TRBJ2-3; D is unclear. The TCR sequence derives from a donor aged 40 or over with multiple myeloma. CDR3 sequence reads: CASRQSPDTQYF. Here the CDR3 DNA reads TGTGCCAGCAGACAGTCGCCAGATACGCAGTATTTT.